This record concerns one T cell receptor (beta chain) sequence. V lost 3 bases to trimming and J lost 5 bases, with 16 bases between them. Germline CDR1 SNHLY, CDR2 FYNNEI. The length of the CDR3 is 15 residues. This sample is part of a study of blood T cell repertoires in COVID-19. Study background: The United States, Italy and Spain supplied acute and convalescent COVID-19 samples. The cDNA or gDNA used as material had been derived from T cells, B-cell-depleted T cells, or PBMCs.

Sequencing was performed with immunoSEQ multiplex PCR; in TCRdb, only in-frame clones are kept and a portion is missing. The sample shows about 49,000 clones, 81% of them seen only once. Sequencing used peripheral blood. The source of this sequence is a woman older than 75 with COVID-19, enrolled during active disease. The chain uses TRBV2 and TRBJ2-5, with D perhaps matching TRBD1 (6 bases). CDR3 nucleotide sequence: TGTGCCAGCAGTGATCAGGGGAATTCCGTGGAGACCCAGTACTTC. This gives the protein CASSDQGNSVETQYF.